The 30 T cell receptor beta chains given below trace back to one sample, sequenced in a study of shared clonotypes between healthy human individuals. Profiling relied on immunoSEQ multiplex PCR, and the TCRdb table lists in-frame clones only, not all of them. This sample has roughly 1,100,000 clones, with 70% to 80% found just once. Specimen: memory CD4+ T cells sorted from blood. Sample subset: CD45RA-negative fraction. The source is a man younger than 35 in good health.

The CDR3 DNA sequence: TGCGCCAGCAGTCGTGACACCTCCTACGAGCAGTACTTC. Translating it yields CASSRDTSYEQYF. The J gene is TRBJ2-7, the V gene TRBV10-2; D call uncertain. The CDR3 length is 13 residues. Germline CDR1 is WSHSY and CDR2 is SAAADI. V was pared by 5 bases and J by 0 bases, with 8 bases between.

This clone has just a few counts. This chain links TRBV5-1 with TRBJ2-5; D not certain. Deletions cut 2 bases from V and 5 bases from J, with 25 bases between. In germline, CDR1 is SGHRS, CDR2 YFSETQ. The CDR3 spans 18 residues. The CDR3 loop reads CASSFNPGVGSTIETQYF. The CDR3 DNA reads TGCGCCAGCAGCTTTAATCCCGGTGTCGGGTCTACGATTGAGACCCAGTACTTC.

The V and J genes are TRBV29-1 and TRBJ2-7; 9 nucleotides align to TRBD1. The CDR3 covers 14 residues. The V segment lost 6 bases and the J segment 4 bases; nucleotides outside the gene matches: 10. CDR1 SQVTM and CDR2 ANQGSEA come from the germline V gene. CDR3 coding DNA: TGCAGCGTCCTGGGACAGGGAAAAATGTACGAGCAGTACTTC. Translating gives CSVLGQGKMYEQYF.

This chain's CDR3 is CASSLYLQNTEAFF. The CDR3 nucleotides read TGTGCCAGCAGCTTGTACCTCCAGAACACTGAAGCTTTCTTT. V and J are TRBV7-2 and TRBJ1-1, with no clear D. Germline assignment: CDR1 SGHTA and CDR2 FQGNSA. Trimming left V 3 bases short and J 1 base short, with 9 bases between. The CDR3 sequence is 14 residues long.

Of note for this clone: The sample holds other DNA sequences that translate to the same CDR3. The chain uses TRBV30 and TRBJ1-5; 8 bases fit TRBD1. V dropped 2 bases and J dropped 4; count of bases not matched to a gene: 1. Per the germline V gene, CDR1 is GTSNPN and CDR2 is SVGIG (reference sequence). This CDR3 is built from 13 residues. The CDR3 reads CAWSTGGNQPQHF. The CDR3 nucleotides read TGTGCCTGGAGTACAGGGGGAAATCAGCCCCAGCATTTT. The full variable domain, completed using reference TRBV30 and TRBJ1-5, is SQTIHQWPATLVQPVGSPLSLECTVEGTSNPNLYWYRQAAGRGLQLLFYSVGIGQISSEVPQNLSASRPQDRQFILSSKKLLLSDSGFYLCAWSTGGNQPQHFGDGTRLSIL.

The V gene is TRBV5-5, the J gene TRBJ2-3; weak D call: TRBD1 (5 bases). The CDR3 length is 15 residues. Trimming pared 1 base from V and 5 bases from J, leaving 14 bases between. The germline V gene has CDR1 SGHKS and CDR2 YYEKEE (reference sequence). CDR3: CASSLSRDRIDTQYF. Written as DNA, the CDR3 is TGTGCCAGCAGCTTGAGCAGGGATCGAATAGATACGCAGTATTTT.

This clone was observed a handful of times. V usage is TRBV28 and J usage is TRBJ2-7, with D possibly being TRBD1 (5 bases). CDR3 length: 14 residues. V was clipped by 5 bases and J by 2 bases, with 13 bases between them. Germline V gene lookup returns CDR1 MDHEN and CDR2 SYDVKM. The CDR3 reads CASSLDTLTYEQYF. CDR3 nucleotides: TGTGCCAGCAGTCTGGACACCCTTACCTACGAGCAGTACTTC.

This clone was picked up one time. Additional DNA sequences in this sample encode the identical CDR3. The genes are TRBV9 and TRBJ2-2; tentatively, D is TRBD1 or TRBD2 (5 bases each). The germline V gene encodes CDR1 SGDLS and CDR2 YYNGEE. This CDR3 contains 15 residues. V gave up 2 bases and J gave up 4 bases, with 12 bases separating them. CDR3 region: CASSVRGEGTGELFF. DNA of the CDR3: TGTGCCAGCAGCGTTAGGGGTGAGGGCACCGGGGAGCTGTTTTTT.

This clone has only one observation. The rearrangement uses TRBV11-2 and TRBJ1-1; 11 bases are shared with TRBD1. CDR1 is SGHAT and CDR2 is FQNNGV in the germline V gene. Trimming took 5 bases from V and 4 from J; bases not matched to a gene: 9. The CDR3 has 16 residues. In DNA form, the CDR3 reads TGTGCCAGCAGCCCCCGGGGAGGGACAGGGGGCACTGAAGCTTTCTTT. Its protein is CASSPRGGTGGTEAFF.

This clone was seen just once. CDR3 residues: CASRPPEGYQYEQYF. The CDR3 DNA reads TGTGCCAGCAGGCCCCCCGAGGGCTACCAATACGAGCAGTACTTC. The genes are TRBV6-1 and TRBJ2-7; a weak D match, TRBD2 (5 bases). V lost 6 bases and J lost 4, with 19 bases in between. Germline lookup yields CDR1 MNHNS and CDR2 SASEGT. The length of the CDR3 is 15 residues.

V gene TRBV27 combines with J gene TRBJ1-5; D gene unclear. This CDR3 region has 20 residues. Germline V gene data show CDR1 as MNHEY and CDR2 as SMNVEV (reference sequence). Trimming left V 3 bases short and J 4 bases short, with 28 bases between. The CDR3 sequence: CASSLWSPAPGSLANQPQHF. In DNA form, the CDR3 reads TGTGCCAGCAGTTTGTGGTCCCCGGCCCCGGGGTCTTTGGCAAATCAGCCCCAGCATTTT.

The chain links TRBV7-2 to TRBJ2-3; possibly TRBD2 for D (6 bases). The CDR3 is 15 amino acids. Germline-derived CDR1 and CDR2 are SGHTA and FQGNSA. Trimming took 5 bases from V and 5 from J, leaving 17 bases between them. CDR3 loop: CASSQPLAGLDTQYF. The CDR3 DNA follows: TGTGCCAGCAGCCAACCCCTGGCGGGGCTAGATACGCAGTATTTT.

The sample holds a few counts of this clone. Other DNA sequences in the sample encode the same CDR3. This chain connects TRBV27 to TRBJ2-5; D is undetermined. V was pared by 0 bases and J by 2 bases, with 4 bases between. CDR1 is MNHEY and CDR2 is SMNVEV in the germline V gene (reference sequence). The CDR3 covers 13 residues. CDR3 in amino acids: CASSLSGQETQYF. The DNA of the CDR3 is TGTGCCAGCAGTTTATCGGGACAAGAGACCCAGTACTTC.

This clone appeared once. This chain joins TRBV5-5 and TRBJ2-7, with 7 bases that match TRBD1. V lost 0 bases to trimming and J lost 1 base; unmatched junction nucleotides: 4. The length of the CDR3 is 15 residues. The germline CDR1 and CDR2 sequences are SGHKS and YYEKEE (reference sequence). The DNA for the CDR3 is TGTGCCAGCAGCTTGGTGGGACAGAGGTCCTACGAGCAGTACTTC. This encodes CASSLVGQRSYEQYF.

The rearrangement links TRBV5-1 to TRBJ1-1; 9 bases align to TRBD1. Germline trimming cut 4 bases from V and 6 bases from J; bases unmatched to any gene: 10. The CDR3 has 15 residues. Per the germline V gene, CDR1 is SGHRS and CDR2 is YFSETQ. The CDR3: CASSQDRGLTPEAFF. The CDR3 nucleotides are TGCGCCAGCAGCCAAGACAGGGGGTTAACCCCTGAAGCTTTCTTT.

The rearrangement joins TRBV5-8 to TRBJ2-2, with a tentative D call TRBD1 (6 bases). Germline V gene lookup returns CDR1 SGHTS and CDR2 YDEGEE. Trimming cost V 4 bases and J 5 bases, with 9 bases left between them. This CDR3 has 13 amino acids. CDR3 bases: TGTGCCAGCAGCAAGGGGGAGACCGGGGAGCTGTTTTTT. Amino acid sequence: CASSKGETGELFF. Full variable domain (outside the CDR3, taken from reference TRBV5-8 and TRBJ2-2): EAGVTQSPTHLIKTRGQQATLRCSPISGHTSVYWYQQALGLGLQFLLWYDEGEERNRGNFPPRFSGRQFPNYSSELNVNALELEDSALYLCASSKGETGELFFGEGSRLTVL.

This clone was seen only a few times. J is TRBJ1-1 and V is TRBV28; D is unresolved. Germline CDR1 and CDR2: MDHEN and SYDVKM. The V and J ends lost 6 bases and 4 bases respectively, with 15 bases between them. This CDR3 region has 14 residues. The CDR3 protein is CASREGVGSTEAFF. CDR3 in DNA: TGTGCCAGCAGGGAGGGCGTCGGAAGCACTGAAGCTTTCTTT. Full variable domain (outside the CDR3, taken from reference TRBV28 and TRBJ1-1): DVKVTQSSRYLVKRTGEKVFLECVQDMDHENMFWYRQDPGLGLRLIYFSYDVKMKEKGDIPEGYSVSREKKERFSLILESASTNQTSMYLCASREGVGSTEAFFGQGTRLTVV.

The rearrangement joins TRBV6-6 to TRBJ2-7, with D possibly being TRBD1 or TRBD2 (5 bases each). Trimming pared 2 bases from V and 5 bases from J, leaving 13 bases between. The CDR3 spans 14 residues. The germline CDR1 and CDR2 sequences are MNHNY and SVGAGI (reference sequence). CDR3 loop: CASSYQVMGDEQYF. The CDR3, as DNA: TGTGCCAGCAGTTACCAGGTCATGGGGGACGAGCAGTACTTC.

The J gene is TRBJ1-1, the V gene TRBV6-1, with D maybe TRBD1 (5 bases). Germline CDR1 MNHNS, CDR2 SASEGT. V lost 7 bases, J lost 5 bases, and 17 bases lay in between. The CDR3 runs 14 residues. This CDR3 reads CASIFFGWGTEAFF. The CDR3 region has the DNA TGTGCCAGCATATTTTTCGGTTGGGGGACTGAAGCTTTCTTT.

This clone was seen only a few times. J is TRBJ2-5 and V is TRBV7-2; D ambiguous. Trimming left V 6 bases short and J 2 bases short, with 10 bases between. Germline V lookup: CDR1 SGHTA, CDR2 FQGNSA. The CDR3 contains 13 residues. In DNA form, the CDR3 reads TGTGCCAGCAGTCTAGGACGACAAGAGACCCAGTACTTC. As protein: CASSLGRQETQYF.

CDR3 nucleotide sequence: TGTGCCAGCAGCAACCGGGACGGACCCGGTTATAGCAATCAGCCCCAGCATTTT. Translating it yields CASSNRDGPGYSNQPQHF. The chain has TRBV5-4 and TRBJ1-5; a possible D gene is TRBD1 (5 bases). This CDR3 spans 18 amino acids. Trimming removed 4 bases from V and 0 bases from J, with 20 bases in between. The germline CDR1 and CDR2 sequences are SGHNT and YYREEE (reference sequence).

The chain is built from TRBV11-2 and TRBJ2-7; D might be TRBD2 (5 bases). From germline, CDR1 is SGHAT and CDR2 FQNNGV. V was trimmed by 4 bases and J by 2 bases, leaving 15 bases between them. The CDR3 is 15 amino acids. The CDR3 loop reads CASSYPLVGAYEQYF. As DNA, the CDR3 is TGTGCCAGCAGCTACCCCCTAGTCGGGGCCTACGAGCAGTACTTC. Combining the CDR3 with reference TRBV11-2 and TRBJ2-7 gives the whole variable domain EAGVAQSPRYKIIEKRQSVAFWCNPISGHATLYWYQQILGQGPKLLIQFQNNGVVDDSQLPKDRFSAERLKGVDSTLKIQPAKLEDSAVYLCASSYPLVGAYEQYFGPGTRLTVT.

Worth noting for this clone: Additional DNA sequences in this sample encode the identical CDR3. The rearrangement links TRBV2 to TRBJ1-5; 8 bases line up with TRBD1. The germline CDR1 and CDR2 sequences are SNHLY and FYNNEI. Trimming at V came to 3 bases and at J to 2 bases, leaving 0 bases not matched to a gene. There are 14 residues in the CDR3. In DNA form, the CDR3 reads TGTGCCAGCAGTGAGGACAGGGGCAATCAGCCCCAGCATTTT. It yields the protein CASSEDRGNQPQHF.

This sequence joins TRBV28 and TRBJ2-2; possible D gene TRBD2, 6 bases. Germline lookup yields CDR1 MDHEN and CDR2 SYDVKM. The CDR3 is made up of 15 amino acids. Deletions cut 5 bases from V and 0 bases from J, with 10 bases between. The CDR3 loop reads CASSPWGANTGELFF. CDR3 nucleotide sequence: TGTGCCAGCAGTCCCTGGGGGGCGAACACCGGGGAGCTGTTTTTT.

For the CDR3, the DNA is TGTGCCAGCAGTGGGACTAGCGGGAGGGTAACAGATACGCAGTATTTT. It codes for CASSGTSGRVTDTQYF. V usage is TRBV2 and J usage is TRBJ2-3; TRBD2 agrees at 15 bases. The V gene's germline CDR1 is SNHLY and CDR2 FYNNEI. This CDR3 has 16 amino acids. The trim removed 4 bases at V and 3 bases at J, leaving 2 bases unmatched.

This chain uses TRBV15 with TRBJ2-6; D gene ambiguous. Germline V gene lookup returns CDR1 LNHNV and CDR2 YYDKDF (reference sequence). This CDR3 has 18 residues. V lost 1 base to trimming and J lost 0 bases, with 13 bases between them. DNA for the CDR3: TGTGCCACCAGCAGAGTGACCCTCCCCTTCTCTGGGGCCAACGTCCTGACTTTC. Amino acids: CATSRVTLPFSGANVLTF.

The CDR3 here is CASSPGTGGLNEQFF. The CDR3 region has the DNA TGTGCCAGCAGCCCGGGGACAGGGGGCCTTAATGAGCAGTTCTTC. The chain couples TRBV6-1 to TRBJ2-1, with 12 bases lining up with TRBD1. The CDR3 is 15 amino acids. Trimming removed 6 bases from V and 7 bases from J; junction bases left unmatched: 7. CDR1 MNHNS and CDR2 SASEGT come from the germline V gene.

The chain has TRBV7-2 and TRBJ2-5; tentative D call: TRBD1 (6 bases). Trimming removed 5 bases at V and 5 bases at J, with 15 bases between. This CDR3 has 14 amino acids. CDR1 and CDR2 (germline): SGHTA, FQGNSA. For the CDR3, the DNA is TGTGCCAGCAGCAGGTCTGGGGGCCGCGAGACCCAGTACTTC. It is translated as CASSRSGGRETQYF.

The chain joins TRBV5-4 to TRBJ2-1; 13 bases are a match to TRBD2. Germline V gene data show CDR1 as SGHNT and CDR2 as YYREEE (reference sequence). The CDR3 sequence is 16 residues long. Germline trimming cut 3 bases from V and 6 bases from J; bases unmatched to any gene: 6. The CDR3 region is CASSSRLAGGGNEQFF. The CDR3 DNA is TGTGCCAGCAGCTCGAGACTAGCGGGGGGCGGCAATGAGCAGTTCTTC.

This clone was recorded only once. CDR3 amino acids: CASSLTGAQSSYEQYF. As DNA, the CDR3 is TGTGCCAGCAGTTTAACAGGGGCCCAGAGCTCCTACGAGCAGTACTTC. The chain joins TRBV6-5 to TRBJ2-7, with 7 nucleotides matching TRBD1. CDR1 is MNHEY, CDR2 SVGAGI, per germline. The V gene end was trimmed by 4 bases and the J gene end by 0 bases; junction bases not matched to a gene: 9. The CDR3 length is 16 residues.